This T cell receptor (beta chain) was identified in a study of control samples from healthy donors and cancer patients. Sequencing used immunoSEQ multiplex PCR; TCRdb keeps in-frame clones, though not all of them. The data contain about 410,000 clones, around 90% of them singletons. This receptor was obtained from a man aged 40-55 years with head and neck cancer. Sequenced input: PBMCs.

The CDR3 reads CSVGSEYNYGYTF. CDR3 in DNA: TGCAGCGTTGGATCAGAATATAACTATGGCTACACCTTC. The chain carries TRBV29-1 and TRBJ1-2, with D unclear. The CDR3 sequence is 13 residues long. V lost 4 bases and J lost 1, with 10 bases in between. Germline CDR1 reads SQVTM; CDR2 reads ANQGSEA.